The T cell receptor beta chain under discussion was sequenced for a study of Ad26.COV2.S vaccination and SARS-CoV-2 variants. Across the study: Enrollment placed the donor in the COV1001 Ad26.COV2.S trial arm. Findings and limits, study-wide: Vaccine and placebo recipients had similar non-spike TCR breadth.

The data were produced by immunoSEQ multiplex PCR, yet TCRdb's version contains in-frame clones alone and is incomplete. The repertoire consists of 350,000 to 400,000 clones, with about 89% occurring once and the leading ten covering 1.5% to 2%. CDR3 size: 16 residues. The V end was cut by 3 bases, the J end by 1 base, with 13 bases between. Per germline, CDR1 SGHRS and CDR2 YFSETQ. This sample's treatment: about 20 received Ad26.COV2.S at low or high dose, single or two shots; 5 received placebo; per-sample allocation not given. Sampling was done on day 63 after the first vaccine or placebo injection. Worth noting for this clone: The antigen is undetermined.

The sequenced sample was peripheral blood, obtained in a trial of Ad26.COV2.S vaccine versus placebo. This TCR was recovered from a person between 18 and 65 years old who received the Ad26.COV2.S COVID-19 vaccine or a placebo. V usage is TRBV5-1 and J usage is TRBJ2-2; TRBD2 might be the D (6 bases). CDR3: CASSSGLSQNTGELFF. As DNA, the CDR3 is TGCGCCAGCAGCTCTGGACTATCCCAGAACACCGGGGAGCTGTTTTTT.